This is a list of T cell receptor beta chains from one sample in a study of blood T cell repertoires in COVID-19. Assay used: immunoSEQ multiplex PCR; TCRdb lists only in-frame clones, some missing. The data show fewer than 300,000 clones, roughly 86% seen once. The sample taken for sequencing was peripheral blood. All receptors come from a man aged 40-49 years who had recovered from COVID-19. Each CDR3 is given with its conserved first and last residue. A D gene is named only where the DNA matches it firmly. Only part of the rows carry a size: once, few, many, or a class if the clone is expanded.

CDR3 length	D gene	V gene	J gene	clone size	CDR3 protein	CDR3 DNA
16	TRBD2	TRBV4-3	TRBJ2-1	-	CASSRSGGASYNEQFF	TGCGCCAGCAGCCGTAGCGGGGGGGCCTCCTACAATGAGCAGTTCTTC
16	TRBD1	TRBV3-1/TRBV3-2	TRBJ2-5	-	CASSQAWDRGKNTQYF	TGTGCCAGCAGTCAAGCATGGGACAGGGGGAAGAACACCCAGTACTTC
15	-	TRBV4-3	TRBJ2-7	once	CASSQEGGHHYEQYF	TGCGCCAGCAGCCAAGAAGGGGGACACCACTACGAGCAGTACTTC
14	TRBD1	TRBV19	TRBJ1-6	-	CASSVGQHNSPLHF	TGTGCCAGTAGTGTGGGACAGCATAATTCACCCCTCCACTTT
15	TRBD2	TRBV6-5	TRBJ2-7	-	CASSSTLAGAYEQYF	TGTGCCAGCAGTTCGACTCTAGCGGGGGCCTACGAGCAGTACTTC
15	TRBD1	TRBV9	TRBJ1-4	-	CASSLWTGASEKLFF	TGTGCCAGCAGCCTTTGGACAGGGGCAAGCGAAAAACTGTTTTTT
18	TRBD1	TRBV14	TRBJ2-7	-	CASSQRGLGGSSSARLYF	TGTGCCAGCAGCCAAAGGGGGCTTGGGGGCTCTTCGTCGGCACGTCTGTACTTC
16	TRBD2	TRBV28	TRBJ2-5	-	CASSLGLAGGPRSQYF	TGTGCCAGCAGTCTCGGACTAGCGGGAGGTCCTAGGTCCCAGTACTTC
17	-	TRBV28	TRBJ2-7	few	CASSPSDERGWGDEQYF	TGTGCCAGCAGCCCCTCCGACGAACGGGGCTGGGGGGACGAGCAGTACTTC
14	-	TRBV9	TRBJ2-7	-	CASSGGDVREEQYF	TGTGCCAGCAGCGGGGGGGATGTACGAGAGGAGCAGTACTTC
15	TRBD1	TRBV27	TRBJ1-6	once	CASSLFGTGGSPLHF	TGTGCCAGCAGTTTATTTGGGACAGGGGGGTCACCCCTCCACTTT
14	TRBD1	TRBV27	TRBJ1-2	few	CASKPYRGPNGYTF	TGTGCCAGCAAACCTTACAGGGGTCCCAATGGCTACACCTTC
13	-	TRBV19	TRBJ1-6	-	CASKNRENSPLHF	TGTGCCAGCAAAAACAGGGAGAATTCACCCCTCCACTTT
15	TRBD2	TRBV5-8	TRBJ2-3	-	CASSSGRTHTDTQYF	TGTGCCAGCAGCTCCGGGAGGACACACACAGATACGCAGTATTTT
18	TRBD2	TRBV18	TRBJ2-1	-	CASSPPERGATRSNEQFF	TGTGCCAGCTCACCACCGGAGCGGGGGGCGACCCGAAGCAATGAGCAGTTCTTC
13	-	TRBV18	TRBJ1-1	-	CASSAGGNTEAFF	TGTGCCAGCTCGGCGGGGGGGAACACTGAAGCTTTCTTT
15	TRBD1	TRBV7-9	TRBJ1-1	once	CASSWPRTGYTEAFF	TGTGCCAGCAGCTGGCCAAGGACAGGGTACACTGAAGCTTTCTTT
15	TRBD1	TRBV6-5	TRBJ1-2	many	CASSPDRGGNYGYTF	TGTGCCAGCAGTCCCGACAGGGGAGGGAACTATGGCTACACCTTC
16	-	TRBV19	TRBJ2-2	-	CASSIDTGRGTGELFF	TGTGCCAGTAGTATAGATACAGGGAGAGGAACCGGGGAGCTGTTTTTT
16	TRBD1	TRBV7-9	TRBJ2-1	-	CASSYTIGTGFNEQFF	TGTGCCAGCAGCTACACCATCGGGACAGGTTTTAATGAGCAGTTCTTC
14	-	TRBV5-1	TRBJ2-5	-	CASSLATNQETQYF	TGCGCCAGCAGCTTGGCGACTAACCAAGAGACCCAGTACTTC
14	TRBD2	TRBV29-1	TRBJ2-7	once	CSVGNPSGFGEQYF	TGCAGCGTTGGGAACCCTAGCGGGTTTGGTGAGCAGTACTTC
18	TRBD2	TRBV11-2	TRBJ2-5	-	CASSFRPLGGGESETQYF	TGTGCCAGCAGCTTCCGGCCTTTGGGCGGGGGGGAATCGGAGACCCAGTACTTC
11	-	TRBV5-6	TRBJ2-5	-	CASSFLETQYF	TGTGCCAGCAGCTTTCTGGAGACCCAGTACTTC
12	-	TRBV19	TRBJ2-3	few	CASSISLGAQYF	TGTGCCAGTAGTATAAGCCTAGGTGCGCAGTATTTT
16	-	TRBV7-9	TRBJ1-1	-	CASSLILTQGIPEAFF	TGTGCCAGCAGCTTAATTTTGACTCAGGGTATCCCTGAAGCTTTCTTT